A single TCR beta chain is shown here with its context. The antigen is undetermined. Since a much larger clone is just one base distant, this may be a read error. The source of the sample is a study of tumor-infiltrating lymphocytes in primary liver carcinoma. Turning to the study itself: Surgery removed the patients' primary liver carcinoma.

Production of TCR beta cDNA used roughly 500 ng total RNA together with a constant-region primer. Investigators got TCR beta libraries out of three nested multiplex PCR rounds, done with slightly modified ARM-PCR. With TRBV1-TRBV30 forward primers and a C-beta reverse primer, the first two PCR rounds were run for roughly 10 cycles each. TCRdb called the multiplex PCR reads again in MiXCR, with one record for every CDR3 protein. The table has about 180,000 distinct CDR3 sequences, over 50% seen once. CDR3 size: 14 residues. Germline V gene data show CDR1 as SGHAT and CDR2 as FQNNGV. Alongside blood RNA obtained from unsorted whole blood, germline DNA was also extracted. General observations from the study: Pairs of tumor regions overlapped more than tumor-adjacent and tumor-blood pairs did. It was in tumors, not blood, that the top-250-clone fraction was significantly higher (p = 0.039).

The sequenced sample was peripheral blood. The sequence was collected from a man aged 35 to 55 with primary liver carcinoma and hepatitis B virus infection. This chain connects TRBV11-2 to TRBJ1-1; tentative D call: TRBD1 (6 bases). The CDR3 nucleotides are TGTGCCAACAGCTTACTAGGGGGGGGAGCTGAAGCTTTCTTT. Translating it yields CANSLLGGGAEAFF.